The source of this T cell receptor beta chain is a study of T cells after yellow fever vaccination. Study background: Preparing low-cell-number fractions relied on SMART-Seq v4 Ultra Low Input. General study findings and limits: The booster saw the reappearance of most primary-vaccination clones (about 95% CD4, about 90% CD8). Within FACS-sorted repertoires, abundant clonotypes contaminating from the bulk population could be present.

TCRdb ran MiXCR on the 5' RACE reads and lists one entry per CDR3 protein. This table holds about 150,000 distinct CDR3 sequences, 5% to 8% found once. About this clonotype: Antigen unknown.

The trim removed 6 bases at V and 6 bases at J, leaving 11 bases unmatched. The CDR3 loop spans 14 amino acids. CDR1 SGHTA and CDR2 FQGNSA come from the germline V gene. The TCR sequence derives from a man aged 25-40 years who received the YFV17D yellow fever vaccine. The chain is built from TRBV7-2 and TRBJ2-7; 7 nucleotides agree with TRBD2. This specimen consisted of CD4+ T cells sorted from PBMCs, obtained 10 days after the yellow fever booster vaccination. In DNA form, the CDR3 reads TGTGCCAGCAGACTCGGTGGAGGGGAGGGCGAGCAGTACTTC. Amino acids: CASRLGGGEGEQYF.